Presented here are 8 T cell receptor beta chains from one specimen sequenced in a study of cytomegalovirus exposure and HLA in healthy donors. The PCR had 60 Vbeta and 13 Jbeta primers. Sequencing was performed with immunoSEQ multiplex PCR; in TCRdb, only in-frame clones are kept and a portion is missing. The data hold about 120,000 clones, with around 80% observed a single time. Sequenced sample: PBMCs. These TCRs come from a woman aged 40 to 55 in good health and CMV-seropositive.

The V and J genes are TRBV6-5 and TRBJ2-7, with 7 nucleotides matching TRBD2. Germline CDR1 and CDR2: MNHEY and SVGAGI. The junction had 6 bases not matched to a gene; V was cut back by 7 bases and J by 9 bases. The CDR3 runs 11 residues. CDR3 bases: TGTGCCAGCACCGCCGGCGGGAGGCAGTACTTC. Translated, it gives CASTAGGRQYF.

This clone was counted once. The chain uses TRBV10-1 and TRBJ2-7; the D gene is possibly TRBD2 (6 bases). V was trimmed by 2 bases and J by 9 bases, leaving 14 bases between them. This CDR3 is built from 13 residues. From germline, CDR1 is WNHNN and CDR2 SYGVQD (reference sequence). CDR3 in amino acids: CASSEGSGDLQYF. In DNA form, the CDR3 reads TGCGCCAGCAGTGAGGGATCGGGGGACCTGCAGTACTTC.

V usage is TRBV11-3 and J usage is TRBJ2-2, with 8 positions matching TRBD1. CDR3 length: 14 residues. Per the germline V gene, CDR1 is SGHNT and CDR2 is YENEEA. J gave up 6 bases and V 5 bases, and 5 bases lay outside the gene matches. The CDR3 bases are TGTGCCAGCAGCGGAGGGACAGGCTCCGGGGAGCTGTTTTTT. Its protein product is CASSGGTGSGELFF.

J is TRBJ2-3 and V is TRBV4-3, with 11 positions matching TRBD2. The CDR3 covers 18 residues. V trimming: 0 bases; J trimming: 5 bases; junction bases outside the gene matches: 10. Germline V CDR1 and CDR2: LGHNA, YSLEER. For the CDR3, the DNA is TGCGCCAGCAGCCAAGATCGGGGGACTAGCGGCCTGGGAGATACGCAGTATTTT. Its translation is CASSQDRGTSGLGDTQYF.

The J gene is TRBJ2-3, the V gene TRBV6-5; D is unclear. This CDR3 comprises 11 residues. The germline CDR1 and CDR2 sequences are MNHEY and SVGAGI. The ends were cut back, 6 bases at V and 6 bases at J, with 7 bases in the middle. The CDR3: CASSREDTQYF. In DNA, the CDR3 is TGTGCCAGCAGCCGCGAGGATACGCAGTATTTT.

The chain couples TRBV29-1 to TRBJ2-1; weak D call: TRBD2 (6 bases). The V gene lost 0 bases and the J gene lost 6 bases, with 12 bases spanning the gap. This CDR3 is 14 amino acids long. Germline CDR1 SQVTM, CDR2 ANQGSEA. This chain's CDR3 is CSVEDPTRPNEQFF. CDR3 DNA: TGCAGCGTTGAAGACCCGACTAGACCCAATGAGCAGTTCTTC.

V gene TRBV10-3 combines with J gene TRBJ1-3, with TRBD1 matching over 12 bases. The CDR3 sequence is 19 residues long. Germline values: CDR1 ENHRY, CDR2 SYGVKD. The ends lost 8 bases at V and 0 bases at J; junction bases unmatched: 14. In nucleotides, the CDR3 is TGTGCCATCCCCCGGGACAGGGGGCAAAGGCACGACTCTGGAAACACCATATATTTT. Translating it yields CAIPRDRGQRHDSGNTIYF.

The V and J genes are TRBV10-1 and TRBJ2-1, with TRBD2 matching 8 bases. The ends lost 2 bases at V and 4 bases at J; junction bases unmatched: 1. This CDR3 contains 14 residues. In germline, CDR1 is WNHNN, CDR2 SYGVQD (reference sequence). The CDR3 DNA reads TGCGCCAGCAGTGAGCGGGGGGGATACAATGAGCAGTTCTTC. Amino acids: CASSERGGYNEQFF.